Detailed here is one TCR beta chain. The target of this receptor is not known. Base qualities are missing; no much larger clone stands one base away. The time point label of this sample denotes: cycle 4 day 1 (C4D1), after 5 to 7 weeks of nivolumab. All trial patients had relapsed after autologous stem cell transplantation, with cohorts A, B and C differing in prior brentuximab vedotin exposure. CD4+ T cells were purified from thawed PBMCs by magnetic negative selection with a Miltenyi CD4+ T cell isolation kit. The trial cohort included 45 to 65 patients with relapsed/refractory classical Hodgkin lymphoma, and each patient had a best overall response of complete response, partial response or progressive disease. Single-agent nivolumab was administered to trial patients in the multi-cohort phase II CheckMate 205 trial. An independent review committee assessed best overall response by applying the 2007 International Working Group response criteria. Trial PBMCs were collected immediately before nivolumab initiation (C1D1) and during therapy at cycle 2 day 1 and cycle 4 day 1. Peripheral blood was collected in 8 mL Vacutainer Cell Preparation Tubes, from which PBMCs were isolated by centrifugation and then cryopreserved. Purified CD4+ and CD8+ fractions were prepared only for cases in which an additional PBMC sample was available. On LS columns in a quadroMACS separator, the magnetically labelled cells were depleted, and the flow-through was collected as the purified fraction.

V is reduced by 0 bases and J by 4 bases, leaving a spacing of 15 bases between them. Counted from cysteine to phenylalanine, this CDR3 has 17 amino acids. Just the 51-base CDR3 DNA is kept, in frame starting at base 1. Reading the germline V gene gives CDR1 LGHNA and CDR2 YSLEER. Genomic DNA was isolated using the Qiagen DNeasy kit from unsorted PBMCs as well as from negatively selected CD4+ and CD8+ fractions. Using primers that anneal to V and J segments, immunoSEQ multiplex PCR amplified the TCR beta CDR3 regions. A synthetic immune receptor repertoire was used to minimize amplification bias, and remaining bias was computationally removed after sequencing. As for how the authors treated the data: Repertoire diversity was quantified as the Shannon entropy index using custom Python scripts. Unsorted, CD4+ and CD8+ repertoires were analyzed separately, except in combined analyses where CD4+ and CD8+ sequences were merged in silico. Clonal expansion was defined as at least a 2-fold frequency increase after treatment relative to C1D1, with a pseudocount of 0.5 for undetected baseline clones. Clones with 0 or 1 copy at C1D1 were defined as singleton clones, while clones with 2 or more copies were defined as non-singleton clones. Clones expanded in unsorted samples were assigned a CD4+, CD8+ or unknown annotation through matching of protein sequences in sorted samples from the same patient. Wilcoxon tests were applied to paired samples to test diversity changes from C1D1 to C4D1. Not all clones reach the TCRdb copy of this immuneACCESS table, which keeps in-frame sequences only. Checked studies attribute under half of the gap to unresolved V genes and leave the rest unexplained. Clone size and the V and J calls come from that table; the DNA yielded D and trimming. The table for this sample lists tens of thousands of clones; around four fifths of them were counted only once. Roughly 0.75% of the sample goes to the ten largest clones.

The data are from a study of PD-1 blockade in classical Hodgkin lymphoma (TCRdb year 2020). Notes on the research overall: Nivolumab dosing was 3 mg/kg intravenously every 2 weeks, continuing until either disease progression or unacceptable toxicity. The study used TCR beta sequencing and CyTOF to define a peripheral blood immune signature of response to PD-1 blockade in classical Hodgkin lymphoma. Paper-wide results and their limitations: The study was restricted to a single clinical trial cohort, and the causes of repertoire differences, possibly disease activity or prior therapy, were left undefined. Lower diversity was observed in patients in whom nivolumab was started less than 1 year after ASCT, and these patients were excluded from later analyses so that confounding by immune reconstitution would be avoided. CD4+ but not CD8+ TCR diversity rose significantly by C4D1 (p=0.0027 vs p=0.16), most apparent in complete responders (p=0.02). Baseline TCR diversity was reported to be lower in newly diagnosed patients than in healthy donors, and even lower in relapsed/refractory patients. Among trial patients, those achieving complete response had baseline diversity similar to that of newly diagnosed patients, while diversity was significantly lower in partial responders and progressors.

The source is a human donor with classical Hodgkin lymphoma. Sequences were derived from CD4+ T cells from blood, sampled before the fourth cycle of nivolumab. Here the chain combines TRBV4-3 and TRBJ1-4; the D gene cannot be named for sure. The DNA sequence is TGCGCCAGCAGCCAAGATAGCGGGTTGGCCTTTAATGAAAAACTGTTTTTT. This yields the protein CASSQDSGLAFNEKLFF.